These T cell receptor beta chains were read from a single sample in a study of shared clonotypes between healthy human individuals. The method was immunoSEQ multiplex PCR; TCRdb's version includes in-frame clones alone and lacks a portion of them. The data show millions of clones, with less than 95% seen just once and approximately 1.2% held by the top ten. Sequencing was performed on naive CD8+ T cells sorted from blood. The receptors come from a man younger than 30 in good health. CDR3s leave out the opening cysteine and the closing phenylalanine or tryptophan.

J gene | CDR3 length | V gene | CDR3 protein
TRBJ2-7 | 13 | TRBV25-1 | ASSEWAGPFDEQY
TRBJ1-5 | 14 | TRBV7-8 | ASSLAGTGVNQPQH
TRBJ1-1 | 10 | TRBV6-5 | ASSSGTGEAF
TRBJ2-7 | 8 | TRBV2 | ASGVGEQY
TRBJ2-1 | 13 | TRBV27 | ASSLLAGTYNEQF
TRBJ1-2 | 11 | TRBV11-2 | ASSLAGDGGYT
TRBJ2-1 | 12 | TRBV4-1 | ASSLAGGYNEQF
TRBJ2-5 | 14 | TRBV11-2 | ASSLAGEGEQETQY
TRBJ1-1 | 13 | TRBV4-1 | ASSQEESLGTEAF
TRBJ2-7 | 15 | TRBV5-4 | ASSLGPSGKGVYEQY
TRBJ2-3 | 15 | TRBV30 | AWSVLSEGHTTDTQY
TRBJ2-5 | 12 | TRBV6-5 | ASSWGEAVETQY
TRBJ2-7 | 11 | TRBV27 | ASSLGISYEQY
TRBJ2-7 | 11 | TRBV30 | AWKVGASYEQY
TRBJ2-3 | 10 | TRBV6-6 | ATLGGGDTQY
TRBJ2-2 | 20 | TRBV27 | ASSLSVLGRAFSSGNTGELF
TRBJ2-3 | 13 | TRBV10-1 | ASSDRDPNTDTQY
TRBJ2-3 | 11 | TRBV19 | ASSLQGTDTQY
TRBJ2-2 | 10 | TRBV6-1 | ASRLATGELF
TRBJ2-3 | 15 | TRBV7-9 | ASSSPTSGATTDTQY
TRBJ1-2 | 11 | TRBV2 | AVRDRTNYGYT
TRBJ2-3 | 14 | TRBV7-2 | ASSYLGGTTTDTQY
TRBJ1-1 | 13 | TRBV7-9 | ASSLPTRGGTEAF
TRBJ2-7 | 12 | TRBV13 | ASTFGGSSYEQY
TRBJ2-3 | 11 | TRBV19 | ASSILATDTQY
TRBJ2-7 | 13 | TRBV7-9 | ASSFGTSGEYEQY
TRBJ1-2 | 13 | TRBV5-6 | ASSFGSGSRYGYT
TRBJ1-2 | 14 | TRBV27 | ASSPSSGQDVYGYT
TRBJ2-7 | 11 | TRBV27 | ASSLRGHYEQY
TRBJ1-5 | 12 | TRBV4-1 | ASSQVTGFQPQH
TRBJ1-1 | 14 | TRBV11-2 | ASSLRRQGKSTEAF
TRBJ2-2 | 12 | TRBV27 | ASSSIGGIGELF
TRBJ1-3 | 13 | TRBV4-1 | ASSQVPTSGNTIY
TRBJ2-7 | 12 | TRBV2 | ASSVGTGVGEQY
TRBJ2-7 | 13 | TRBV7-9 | ASSLAQGASYEQY
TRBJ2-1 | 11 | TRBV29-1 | SVYGSGSDEQF
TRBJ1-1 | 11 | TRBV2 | ASLNRAATEAF
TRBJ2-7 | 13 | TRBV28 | ASSLLGDSDYEQY
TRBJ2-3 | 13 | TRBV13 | ASSLVYGSTDTQY
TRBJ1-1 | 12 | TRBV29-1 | SVEGRAGATEAF
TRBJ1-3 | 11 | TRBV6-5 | ASSYGSGNTIY
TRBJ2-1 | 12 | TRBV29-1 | SVEYGEGYNEQF
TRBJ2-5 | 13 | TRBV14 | ASSQVRGGQETQY
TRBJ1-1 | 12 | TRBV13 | ASSFGTGNTEAF
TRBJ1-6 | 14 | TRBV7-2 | ASSSGTGVSGSPLH